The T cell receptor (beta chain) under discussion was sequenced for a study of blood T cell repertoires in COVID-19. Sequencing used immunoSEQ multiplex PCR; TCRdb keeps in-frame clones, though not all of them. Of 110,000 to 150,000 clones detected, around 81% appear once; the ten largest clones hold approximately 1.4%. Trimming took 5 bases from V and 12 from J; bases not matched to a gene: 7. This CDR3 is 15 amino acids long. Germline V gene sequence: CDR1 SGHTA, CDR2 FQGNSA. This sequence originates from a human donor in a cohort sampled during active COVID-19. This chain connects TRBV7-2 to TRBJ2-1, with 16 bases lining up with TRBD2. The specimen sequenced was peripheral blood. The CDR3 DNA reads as TGTGCCAGCAGCAAGGGGACTAGCGGGAGGGTGGTGCAGTTCTTC. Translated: CASSKGTSGRVVQFF. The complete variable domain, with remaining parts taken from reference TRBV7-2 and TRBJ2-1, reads GAGVSQSPSNKVTEKGKDVELRCDPISGHTALYWYRQSLGQGLEFLIYFQGNSAPDKSGLPSDRFSAERTGGSVSTLTIQRTQQEDSAVYLCASSKGTSGRVVQFFGPGTRLTVL.